These 28 T cell receptor beta chains share one sample of origin, sequenced in a study of blood T cell repertoires in COVID-19 (dated by TCRdb to 2018 to 2020). Libraries were made using the immunoSEQ multiplex PCR assay. TCRdb stores this immuneACCESS table with in-frame sequences only. Part of the clones is absent; in the studies checked, under half of the shortfall reflects unresolved V genes, and no reason is known for the rest. Present in this sample are 180,000 or so clones, 86% of which were seen just once. The biggest ten clones account for roughly 8.2% of the sample. The sequenced sample consisted of peripheral blood. The receptors derive from a man between 60 and 75 years old with acute or convalescent COVID-19.

The table lists this clone with a few counts. The junction shows a germline mismatch at one end, possibly a read error. This rearrangement joins TRBV6-1 to TRBJ1-6, with 7 bases identical to TRBD1. This CDR3 has 12 amino acids. Germline CDR1 MNHNS, CDR2 SASEGT. This chain's CDR3 is CASSEVWTGPRF. CDR3 in DNA: TGTGCCAGCAGTGAAGTATGGACAGGCCCCCGATTT.

This clone turned up a few times. The V and J genes are TRBV28 and TRBJ1-5; 12 positions agree with TRBD1. From germline, CDR1 is MDHEN and CDR2 SYDVKM. Trimming took 6 bases from V and 9 from J; bases not matched to a gene: 9. The CDR3 runs to 15 residues. CDR3 residues: CASSPGTGGGRPQHF. CDR3 nucleotide sequence: TGTGCCAGCAGCCCAGGGACAGGGGGCGGGCGGCCCCAGCATTTT.

The rearrangement uses TRBV30 and TRBJ2-2, with 8 bases fitting TRBD1. Germline trimming cut 5 bases from V and 4 bases from J; bases unmatched to any gene: 6. Germline assignment: CDR1 GTSNPN and CDR2 SVGIG (reference sequence). CDR3 length equals 14 residues. The CDR3: CAWSRQGSTGELFF. CDR3 sequence (DNA): TGTGCCTGGTCTCGACAGGGGAGCACCGGGGAGCTGTTTTTT.

The V call is TRBV29-1, the J call TRBJ2-7; TRBD1 matches at 8 bases. In germline, CDR1 is SQVTM, CDR2 ANQGSEA. The CDR3 is made up of 12 amino acids. The V gene end was trimmed by 5 bases and the J gene end by 3 bases; junction bases not matched to a gene: 3. In DNA form, the CDR3 reads TGCAGCGTTATAACAGGGGGCTACGAGCAGTACTTC. Its protein is CSVITGGYEQYF.

The gene calls are TRBV7-9 and TRBJ1-6; D not resolved. Trimming removed 1 base at V and 10 bases at J, with 11 bases between. This CDR3 region has 14 residues. The V gene's germline CDR1 is SEHNR and CDR2 FQNEAQ (reference sequence). CDR3 nucleotide sequence: TGTGCCAGCAGCTTAGATACGGGTAACTCACCCCTCCACTTT. It is translated as CASSLDTGNSPLHF.

V and J are TRBV6-6 and TRBJ2-3; tentatively, D is TRBD2 (6 bases). Germline values: CDR1 MNHNY, CDR2 SVGAGI (reference sequence). CDR3 length: 17 residues. The V and J ends lost 5 bases and 1 base respectively, with 19 bases between them. CDR3 in DNA: TGTGCCAGCAGTCCTTCGATTAGGGACTGGGGCACAGATACGCAGTATTTT. It yields the protein CASSPSIRDWGTDTQYF.

The CDR3, as DNA: TGTGCCAGCAGTGATGAACTGGGGGGGCATACTGAAGCTTTCTTT. This codes for CASSDELGGHTEAFF. This chain joins TRBV28 and TRBJ1-1; maybe TRBD1 (6 bases). The CDR3 loop spans 15 amino acids. Trimming pared 5 bases from V and 5 bases from J, leaving 18 bases between. Germline V gene lookup returns CDR1 MDHEN and CDR2 SYDVKM.

This chain connects TRBV19 to TRBJ1-5, with D maybe TRBD1 (5 bases). CDR1 is LNHDA and CDR2 is SQIVND in the germline V gene (reference sequence). The germline V and J ends were trimmed by 1 base and 5 bases, with 9 bases remaining between them. This CDR3 is built from 14 residues. CDR3 loop: CASSIVGGDQPQHF. The CDR3, as DNA: TGTGCCAGTAGTATAGTCGGAGGGGATCAGCCCCAGCATTTT.

The chain carries TRBV3-1 (or the pseudogene TRBV3-2) and TRBJ2-7; tentatively, D is TRBD1 (6 bases). Germline V gene lookup returns CDR1 LGHDT and CDR2 YNNKEL (reference sequence). The CDR3 is 15 residues long. V was shortened by 3 bases and J by 4 bases, with 16 bases between the two germline ends. CDR3 protein: CASSQARDTSYEQYF. The CDR3 nucleotides read TGTGCCAGCAGCCAGGCGAGGGACACATCTTACGAGCAGTACTTC.

The genes are TRBV5-1 and TRBJ1-5; D gene ambiguous. Germline CDR1 SGHRS, CDR2 YFSETQ. CDR3 length: 10 residues. V lost 9 bases and J 10 bases, leaving 11 bases between the germline ends. CDR3 nucleotides: TGCGCCAACTTTTATCTTCCCCAGCATTTT. This codes for CANFYLPQHF.

The chain is built from TRBV28 and TRBJ1-2; TRBD1 might be the D (6 bases). The germline V gene has CDR1 MDHEN and CDR2 SYDVKM. Trimming removed 7 bases at V and 0 bases at J, with 9 bases between. The CDR3 covers 13 residues. The CDR3 spells CASIGGANYGYTF. The CDR3 DNA is TGTGCCAGCATAGGGGGGGCTAACTATGGCTACACCTTC.

The V call is TRBV7-2, the J call TRBJ2-1; 9 positions match TRBD2. The length of the CDR3 is 16 residues. Germline V gene sequence: CDR1 SGHTA, CDR2 FQGNSA. J lost 5 bases, V lost 5 bases, and 10 bases had no gene match. The CDR3 region has the DNA TGTGCCAGCAGCCCGGGTTGGCTAGCGGGGAACAATGAGCAGTTCTTC. Its protein product is CASSPGWLAGNNEQFF. Using reference TRBV7-2 and TRBJ2-1 for the parts outside the CDR3, the full variable domain is GAGVSQSPSNKVTEKGKDVELRCDPISGHTALYWYRQSLGQGLEFLIYFQGNSAPDKSGLPSDRFSAERTGGSVSTLTIQRTQQEDSAVYLCASSPGWLAGNNEQFFGPGTRLTVL.

The chain is built from TRBV5-1 and TRBJ1-1; no definite D call. The V and J ends lost 4 bases and 0 bases respectively, with 10 bases between them. Germline V gene data show CDR1 as SGHRS and CDR2 as YFSETQ. The CDR3 contains 14 residues. Here the CDR3 reads CASSTDGMNTEAFF. In nucleotides, the CDR3 is TGCGCCAGCAGCACAGACGGCATGAACACTGAAGCTTTCTTT.

The CDR3 DNA sequence: TGTGCCAGCAGCCCCCTCGGGGTTTTAGGAAACACCATATATTTT. It encodes CASSPLGVLGNTIYF. The genes are TRBV6-5 and TRBJ1-3; D is unresolved. The germline V gene has CDR1 MNHEY and CDR2 SVGAGI. The CDR3 length is 15 residues. Trimming left V 6 bases short and J 4 bases short, with 16 bases between.

The rearrangement joins TRBV28 to TRBJ2-3; 9 positions match TRBD2. This CDR3 region has 15 residues. Trimming removed 3 bases from V and 1 base from J; junction bases left unmatched: 2. CDR1 and CDR2 from the germline V gene are MDHEN and SYDVKM. The CDR3 region is CASSFGGRGTDTQYF. The DNA of the CDR3 is TGTGCCAGCAGTTTCGGCGGGAGGGGCACAGATACGCAGTATTTT. The full variable domain, its missing parts supplied by reference TRBV28 and TRBJ2-3, is DVKVTQSSRYLVKRTGEKVFLECVQDMDHENMFWYRQDPGLGLRLIYFSYDVKMKEKGDIPEGYSVSREKKERFSLILESASTNQTSMYLCASSFGGRGTDTQYFGPGTRLTVL.

The chain employs TRBV5-1 and TRBJ1-4; D ambiguous. CDR3 length equals 14 residues. Germline-derived CDR1 and CDR2 are SGHRS and YFSETQ. Deletions cut 2 bases from V and 4 bases from J, with 9 bases between. The DNA of the CDR3 is TGCGCCAGCAGCTTCGAGGGCCTTAATGAAAAACTGTTTTTT. Translated: CASSFEGLNEKLFF.

This chain uses TRBV9 with TRBJ2-5, with 9 bases matching TRBD1. There are 15 residues in the CDR3. The J segment lost 5 bases and the V segment lost 4 bases, leaving 9 bases of the junction unmatched. In germline, CDR1 is SGDLS, CDR2 YYNGEE. As DNA, the CDR3 is TGTGCCAGCAGCACTCAGACAGGGGGTAGGGAGACCCAGTACTTC. Residues: CASSTQTGGRETQYF. The full variable domain, its missing parts supplied by reference TRBV9 and TRBJ2-5, is DSGVTQTPKHLITATGQRVTLRCSPRSGDLSVYWYQQSLDQGLQFLIQYYNGEERAKGNILERFSAQQFPDLHSELNLSSLELGDSALYFCASSTQTGGRETQYFGPGTRLLVL.

This clone was observed a single time. The V and J genes are TRBV10-3 and TRBJ2-3; 8 nucleotides match TRBD2. Germline trimming cut 2 bases from V and 0 bases from J; bases unmatched to any gene: 10. Germline V gene data show CDR1 as ENHRY and CDR2 as SYGVKD. CDR3 length: 18 amino acids. The DNA for the CDR3 is TGTGCCATCAGTGAGACTAGCGGACAAACTTCTAGCACAGATACGCAGTATTTT. It yields the protein CAISETSGQTSSTDTQYF.

Within the sample, this clone is medium-sized (0.01 to 0.1%). J is TRBJ2-2 and V is TRBV10-3; 13 nucleotides align to TRBD2. V gave up 5 bases and J gave up 8 bases; unmatched junction bases: 8. From germline, CDR1 is ENHRY and CDR2 SYGVKD. The CDR3 loop spans 16 amino acids. CDR3 region: CAISSGLAGVGGELFF. The CDR3 nucleotides read TGTGCCATCAGTTCAGGACTAGCGGGAGTCGGGGGGGAGCTGTTTTTT.

This clone came up once. The chain carries TRBV2 and TRBJ2-3; 15 nucleotides match TRBD2. The CDR3 covers 17 residues. Looked up from germline, CDR1 is SNHLY and CDR2 is FYNNEI. After removal of 4 bases from V and 5 bases from J, the junction contained 7 bases not matched to a gene. The CDR3 DNA reads as TGTGCCAGCAGTGCCGGACTAGCGGGAGGGTCAAGAGATACGCAGTATTTT. Protein: CASSAGLAGGSRDTQYF.

The chain recombines TRBV7-9 with TRBJ1-6; the D is unclear. This CDR3 spans 14 amino acids. From germline, CDR1 is SEHNR and CDR2 FQNEAQ (reference sequence). Trimming left V 5 bases short and J 2 bases short, with 7 bases between. The CDR3 region has the DNA TGTGCCAGCAGCCCAGACACCTATAATTCACCCCTCCACTTT. It is translated as CASSPDTYNSPLHF.

This chain uses TRBV19 with TRBJ1-2; 7 nucleotides match TRBD1. Germline loops: CDR1 LNHDA, CDR2 SQIVND (reference sequence). J was trimmed by 4 bases and V by 10 bases; bases with no gene match: 6. This CDR3 is built from 12 residues. CDR3 nucleotides: TGTGCCATTAAGGACAGGAGCTATGGCTACACCTTC. Translation gives CAIKDRSYGYTF.

The chain recombines TRBV6-6 with TRBJ2-1; D is possibly TRBD1 (5 bases). The CDR3 covers 13 residues. CDR1 and CDR2 (germline): MNHNY, SVGAGI (reference sequence). With 4 bases removed from V and 6 bases from J, the gap between germline ends came to 10 bases. Written as DNA, the CDR3 is TGTGCCAGCAGTTTCTTTGGGGCCAATGAGCAGTTCTTC. Translated: CASSFFGANEQFF.

The rearrangement joins TRBV5-5 to TRBJ2-2; perhaps TRBD1 as D (5 bases). The CDR3 has 13 residues. Germline V gene data show CDR1 as SGHKS and CDR2 as YYEKEE (reference sequence). V gave up 3 bases and J gave up 7 bases, with 10 bases separating them. The CDR3 coding sequence is TGTGCCAGCAGCTCTCAGGGCGACGGGGAGCTGTTTTTT. Protein: CASSSQGDGELFF. The variable domain in full, completed from reference TRBV5-5 and TRBJ2-2, reads DAGVTQSPTHLIKTRGQQVTLRCSPISGHKSVSWYQQVLGQGPQFIFQYYEKEERGRGNFPDRFSARQFPNYSSELNVNALLLGDSALYLCASSSQGDGELFFGEGSRLTVL.

The genes are TRBV27 and TRBJ1-6; D call uncertain. The CDR3 extends over 15 amino acids. The V gene lost 8 bases and the J gene lost 0 bases, with 11 bases spanning the gap. CDR1 MNHEY and CDR2 SMNVEV come from the germline V gene (reference sequence). The CDR3 bases are TGTGCCAGCGGAGGGTTGAGCTCCTATAATTCACCCCTCCACTTT. It encodes CASGGLSSYNSPLHF.

The chain uses TRBV28 and TRBJ1-5; 12 nucleotides align to TRBD1. Germline values: CDR1 MDHEN, CDR2 SYDVKM. The CDR3 has 15 residues. Trimming removed 5 bases from V and 3 bases from J; junction bases left unmatched: 2. The CDR3 DNA sequence: TGTGCCAGCAGTGGGACAGGGGGCCACAATCAGCCCCAGCATTTT. This codes for CASSGTGGHNQPQHF.

The chain links TRBV5-4 to TRBJ2-7; D ambiguous. The germline CDR1 and CDR2 sequences are SGHNT and YYREEE (reference sequence). Trimming pared 0 bases from V and 6 bases from J, leaving 13 bases between. The CDR3 is made up of 14 amino acids. CDR3 DNA sequence: TGTGCCAGCAGCTTGGTCTCAGGAAGTGGCGAGCAGTACTTC. Its translation: CASSLVSGSGEQYF.

The genes are TRBV28 and TRBJ2-2; 11 bases align to TRBD2. This CDR3 contains 14 residues. After removal of 10 bases from V and 3 bases from J, the junction contained 4 bases not matched to a gene. CDR1 and CDR2 from the germline V gene are MDHEN and SYDVKM. The CDR3 loop reads CAISLAGDTGELFF. CDR3 DNA: TGTGCCATTTCACTAGCGGGAGACACCGGGGAGCTGTTTTTT.